These 9 T cell receptor beta chains were all obtained from the same sample, sequenced in a study of blood T cell repertoires in COVID-19. The method was immunoSEQ multiplex PCR; TCRdb's version includes in-frame clones alone and lacks a portion of them. The repertoire holds hundreds of thousands of clones, with approximately 88% as singletons. Sequencing was done on a sample of peripheral blood. The receptors stem from a woman in her forties or fifties with COVID-19, enrolled during active disease.

This chain links TRBV6-1 with TRBJ1-3; D call uncertain. Looked up from germline, CDR1 is MNHNS and CDR2 is SASEGT. V was shortened by 2 bases and J by 9 bases, with 11 bases between the two germline ends. The CDR3 is 13 amino acids. DNA for the CDR3: TGTGCCAGCAGTGAAAATGCACAGACCACCATATATTTT. It yields the protein CASSENAQTTIYF.

For the CDR3, the DNA is TGTGCCAGCAGCTTAGTAGGGGGGGATCAGCCCCAGCATTTT. This translates into CASSLVGGDQPQHF. V is TRBV7-2 and J is TRBJ1-5; possible D gene TRBD1, 6 bases. The CDR3 extends over 14 amino acids. The germline gives CDR1 SGHTA, CDR2 FQGNSA. Between the trimmed V and J ends, which lost 1 base and 5 bases, there was a span of 9 bases.

This chain's CDR3 is CASSFSTASYEQYF. The CDR3 nucleotides read TGCGCCAGCAGCTTTAGCACCGCATCCTACGAGCAGTACTTC. This chain connects TRBV5-1 to TRBJ2-7, with unresolved D. Germline-derived CDR1 and CDR2 are SGHRS and YFSETQ. Trimming removed 2 bases from V and 1 base from J, with 10 bases in between. The CDR3 totals 14 residues.

V usage is TRBV11-3 and J usage is TRBJ2-1; no firm D call. Germline CDR1 is SGHNT and CDR2 is YENEEA. This CDR3 is 15 amino acids long. V was trimmed by 0 bases and J by 0 bases, leaving 6 bases between them. CDR3 amino acids: CASSLDPSSYNEQFF. The CDR3 region has the DNA TGTGCCAGCAGCTTAGATCCTAGCTCCTACAATGAGCAGTTCTTC.

Details on this clone: One junction end disagrees with the germline gene, perhaps due to a read error. The rearrangement links TRBV19 to TRBJ2-7; possible D gene TRBD1, 5 bases. The CDR3 has 11 amino acids. Germline-derived CDR1 and CDR2 are LNHDA and SQIVND (reference sequence). The CDR3 bases are TGTGCCAGTAGTGGACAATCGATCTCCGTCTTC. Translated: CASSGQSISVF.

V and J are TRBV27 and TRBJ1-1; 7 bases map to TRBD1. This CDR3 has 16 residues. Per germline, CDR1 MNHEY and CDR2 SMNVEV (reference sequence). J lost 0 bases, V lost 4 bases, and 8 bases had no gene match. CDR3 region: CASSYRGQLMNTEAFF. Written as DNA, the CDR3 is TGTGCCAGCAGTTACAGGGGACAGCTGATGAACACTGAAGCTTTCTTT.

The genes are TRBV25-1 and TRBJ2-4; D call uncertain. Germline assignment: CDR1 MGHDK and CDR2 SYGVNS. The CDR3 extends over 15 amino acids. V lost 1 base and J lost 3, with 10 bases in between. CDR3 protein: CASSESQILKNIQYF. The CDR3 DNA sequence: TGTGCCAGCAGTGAATCGCAGATTCTCAAAAACATTCAGTACTTC. The full variable domain, with the rest looked up from reference TRBV25-1 and TRBJ2-4, is EADIYQTPRYLVIGTGKKITLECSQTMGHDKMYWYQQDPGMELHLIHYSYGVNSTEKGDLSSESTVSRIRTEHFPLTLESARPSHTSQYLCASSESQILKNIQYFGAGTRLSVL.

This rearrangement joins TRBV5-6 to TRBJ2-3; the D gene is possibly TRBD2 (6 bases). V lost 3 bases, J lost 3 bases, and 20 bases lay in between. Germline V CDR1 and CDR2: SGHDT, YYEEEE. The CDR3 is made up of 17 amino acids. This chain's CDR3 is CASSSSILASGTDTQYF. The CDR3 bases are TGTGCCAGCAGCTCCTCAATCCTAGCGAGTGGAACAGATACGCAGTATTTT. The variable domain in full, with the rest retrieved from reference TRBV5-6 and TRBJ2-3, is DAGVTQSPTHLIKTRGQQVTLRCSPKSGHDTVSWYQQALGQGPQFIFQYYEEEERQRGNFPDRFSGHQFPNYSSELNVNALLLGDSALYLCASSSSILASGTDTQYFGPGTRLTVL.

This rearrangement joins TRBV7-9 to TRBJ1-2; possibly TRBD1 for D (5 bases). CDR1 and CDR2 from the germline V gene are SEHNR and FQNEAQ (reference sequence). The CDR3 runs to 15 residues. V lost 4 bases and J lost 5, with 17 bases in between. The CDR3 region is CASSSTPREAYGYTF. As DNA, the CDR3 is TGTGCCAGCAGCTCCACCCCCAGGGAGGCTTATGGCTACACCTTC.